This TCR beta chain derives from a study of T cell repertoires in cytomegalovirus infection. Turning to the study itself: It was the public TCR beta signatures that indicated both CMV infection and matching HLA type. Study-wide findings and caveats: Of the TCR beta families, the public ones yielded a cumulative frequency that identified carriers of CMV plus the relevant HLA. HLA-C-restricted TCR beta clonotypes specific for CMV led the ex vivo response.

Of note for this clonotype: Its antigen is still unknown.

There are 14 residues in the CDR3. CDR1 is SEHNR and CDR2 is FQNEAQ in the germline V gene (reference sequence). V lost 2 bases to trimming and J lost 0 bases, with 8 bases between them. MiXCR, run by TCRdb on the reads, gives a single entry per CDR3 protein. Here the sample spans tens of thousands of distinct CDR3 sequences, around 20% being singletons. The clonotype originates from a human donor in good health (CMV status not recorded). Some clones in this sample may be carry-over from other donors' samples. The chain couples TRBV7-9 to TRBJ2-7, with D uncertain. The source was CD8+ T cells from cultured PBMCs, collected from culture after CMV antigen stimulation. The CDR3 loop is CASSLSGRSYEQYF. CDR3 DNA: TGTGCCAGCAGCTTATCGGGTCGCTCCTACGAGCAGTACTTC.